This paragraph reports one T cell receptor beta chain. These data are taken from a study of T cells in localized non-small cell lung cancer. The repertoire was sequenced with immunoSEQ multiplex PCR; TCRdb's copy has only in-frame clones and lacks some. The sample yields 2,000 to 2,500 clones, 25% to 35% seen once. Lung tissue at least 2 cm from the tumor margin was confirmed free of atypia. The V end was cut by 3 bases, the J end by 4 bases, with 6 bases between. The CDR3 consists of 13 residues. Germline CDR1 is MDHEN and CDR2 is SYDVKM. This clonotype originated in a man aged 35 to 69 with stage I lung adenocarcinoma. The V gene is TRBV28, the J gene TRBJ1-4; D not certain. This specimen consisted of normal lung tissue next to the tumor, obtained before any cancer treatment. CDR3 amino acids: CASSLIGNEKLFF. In nucleotides, the CDR3 is TGTGCCAGCAGTTTGATTGGTAATGAAAAACTGTTTTTT.